What follows is one T cell receptor (beta chain) and its context. The sample originates from a study of cytotoxic CD8 clonotypes in ibrutinib-treated CLL. On the study more broadly: Mean productive templates were about 260,000; mean productive rearrangements were fewer than 95,000.

Per germline, CDR1 SGHRS and CDR2 YFSETQ. V lost 9 bases, J lost 5 bases, and 8 bases stayed unmatched. This CDR3 comprises 13 residues. Method: immunoSEQ multiplex PCR; TCRdb's copy keeps in-frame clones and lacks some. Of some 85,000 clones in the sample, over 60% are singletons; the top ten hold about 26%. This sample comprised PBMCs, obtained after 24 months of ibrutinib treatment. V is TRBV5-1 and J is TRBJ2-1, with 7 bases matching TRBD1. The TCR originated in a human donor with chronic lymphocytic leukemia. CDR3 residues: CANTTGFDNEQFF. As DNA, the CDR3 is TGCGCCAACACGACAGGGTTCGACAATGAGCAGTTCTTC.